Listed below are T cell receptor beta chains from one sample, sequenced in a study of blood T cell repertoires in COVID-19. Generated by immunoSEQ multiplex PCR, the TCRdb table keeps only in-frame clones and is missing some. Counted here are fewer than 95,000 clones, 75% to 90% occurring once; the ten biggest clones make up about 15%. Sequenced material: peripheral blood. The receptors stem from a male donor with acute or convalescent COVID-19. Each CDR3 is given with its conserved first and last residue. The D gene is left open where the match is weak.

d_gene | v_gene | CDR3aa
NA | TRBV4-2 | CASSQEGIGGSNYGYTF
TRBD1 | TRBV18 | CASSPGTGRTEAFF
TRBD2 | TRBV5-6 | CASSLLLAGAGTEQFF
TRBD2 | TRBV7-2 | CASSLNPPTSGDTDTQYF
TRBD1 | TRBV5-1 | CASSLGTGGMQPQHF
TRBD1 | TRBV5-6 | CASSLYVGTGWVSGNTIYF
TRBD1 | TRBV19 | CASSGETGVNTEAFF
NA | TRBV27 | CASSSITGNYGYTF
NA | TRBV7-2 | CASSLDVAGAKYF
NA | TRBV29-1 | CSVEESGVSYEQYF
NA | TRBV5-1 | CASSLFDSQGGYTF
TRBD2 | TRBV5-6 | CASSLAPSGDTGELFF
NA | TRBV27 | CASSLKGSSYNEQFF
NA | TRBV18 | CASSPGQYQETQYF
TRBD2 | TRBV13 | CASSASGLAGRTDTQYF
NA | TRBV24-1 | CATSDLLLEKRSPEAFF
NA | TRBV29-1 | CSVPGLGWGYTF
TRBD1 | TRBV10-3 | CAISQGGPNQPQHF
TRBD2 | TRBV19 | CASSIASGVYNEQFF
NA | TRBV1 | CTSSHMGQGRLAKNIQYF
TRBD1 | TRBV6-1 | CASSETGRYGYTF
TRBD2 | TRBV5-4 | CASSRAGGTDTQYF
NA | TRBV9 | CASSASKMVTGQETQYF
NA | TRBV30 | CAWNRQAGELFF
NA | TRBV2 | CASSFDRSSNQPQHF
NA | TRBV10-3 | CANKGTQDTDTQYF
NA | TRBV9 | CASSPDRVGNSPLHF
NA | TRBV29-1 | CSVDSPGFGEQYF
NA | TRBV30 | CAWSVRDNEQFF
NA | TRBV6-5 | CASSSGGSNQPQHF
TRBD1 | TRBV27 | CASRQWDSPYEQYF
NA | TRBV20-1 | CSVFVADTQYF
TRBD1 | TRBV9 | CASSVVTGGIFGTEAFF
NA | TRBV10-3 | CAISEGRNEQFF
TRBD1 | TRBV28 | CASSSGQGVETQYF
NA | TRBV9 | CASSVVPQDEQFF
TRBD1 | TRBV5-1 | CASTVGQGVPEAFF
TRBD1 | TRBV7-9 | CASSPNRGYEQYF
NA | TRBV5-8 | CASSLESRGTLRGGYTF
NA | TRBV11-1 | CASSLAGDTQYF
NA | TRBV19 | CASSVDRAEQFF
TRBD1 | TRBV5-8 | CASSLGQGLGTQYF
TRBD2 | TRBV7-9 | CASSLSRSGGNEQFF